This T cell receptor (beta chain) was found in a study of OX40 agonist ivuxolimab in advanced cancers. Study context: Ivuxolimab, an agonistic anti-OX40 (CD134) antibody, was given to patients.

The study's findings and limits: Both blood CD4+ and CD8+ T cells showed clonal growth by week 6 at 0.1 to 3.0 mg/kg.

This CDR3 contains 12 residues. Trimming took off 6 bases at V and 6 bases at J, with 8 bases between the two ends. In germline, CDR1 is MNHEY, CDR2 SVGAGI. Sequencing used immunoSEQ multiplex PCR; TCRdb keeps in-frame clones, though not all of them. The table records around 23,000 clones, 60% to 80% of them present only once. Regarding this clone: The target antigen is unknown.

The receptor was isolated from an adult with an advanced solid tumor such as melanoma, head and neck, liver or kidney cancer. V and J are TRBV6-5 and TRBJ1-4; D not certain. The sequences come from CD4+ or CD8+ T cells sorted from blood, collected in a trial of the OX40 agonist ivuxolimab. CDR3 DNA: TGTGCCAGCAGCTTAGAGGATGAAAAACTGTTTTTT. Amino acid sequence: CASSLEDEKLFF.